This T cell receptor beta chain was sequenced for a study of blood T cell repertoires in COVID-19. Overall study context: Acute and convalescent COVID-19 specimens originated in the United States, Italy and Spain.

Germline trimming cut 3 bases from V and 1 base from J; bases unmatched to any gene: 6. The CDR3 loop spans 16 amino acids. CDR1 LGHDT and CDR2 YNNKEL come from the germline V gene (reference sequence). Here immunoSEQ multiplex PCR was the method, and the copy in TCRdb shows in-frame clones only, minus some. This sample has about 440,000 clones; about 89% occur once, and the top ten carry over 4%. The chain is built from TRBV3-1 (or the pseudogene TRBV3-2) and TRBJ2-7; 10 bases agree with TRBD1. The sequence was collected from a woman in her thirties with acute or convalescent COVID-19. Input material: peripheral blood. The chain's CDR3 is CASSQAPGQGSYEQYF. The CDR3 DNA follows: TGTGCCAGCAGCCAGGCACCGGGACAGGGGTCCTACGAGCAGTACTTC.